Below, 9 T cell receptor beta chains from the same sample are listed, as sequenced in a study of T cells in Graves' hyperthyroidism and ophthalmopathy. RNA transcripts yielded amplified TCR beta CDR3 regions. HTBI primers were used for first-round RT-PCR of the TCR CDR3. TCRdb processed the multiplex PCR reads anew with MiXCR; each CDR3 protein has one entry. This table has a few hundred thousand distinct CDR3 sequences, under 60% appearing once. The specimen was peripheral blood or thyroid tissue (not recorded which). Receptors originate from a woman aged 18-35 years with Graves' hyperthyroidism.

The chain is built from TRBV12-3 or TRBV12-4 and TRBJ2-2; TRBD1 might be the D (5 bases). Trimming shortened V by 6 bases and J by 9 bases, and 14 bases separated the two germline ends. The CDR3 is 13 amino acids. The CDR3 is CASSQGAGRELFF. CDR3 coding DNA: TGTGCCAGCAGCCAAGGGGCAGGAAGGGAGCTGTTTTTT.

The chain carries TRBV6-5 and TRBJ2-7, with D tentatively TRBD1 or TRBD2 (5 bases each). The germline gives CDR1 MNHEY, CDR2 SVGAGI. This CDR3 has 15 residues. Trimming shortened V by 5 bases and J by 9 bases, and 23 bases separated the two germline ends. The CDR3 coding sequence is TGTGCCAGCAGTACCGACAAGGGACGAATAACGGGGCAGTACTTC. Protein product: CASSTDKGRITGQYF.

This clonotype was picked up a small number of times. The V gene is TRBV4-1, the J gene TRBJ2-7; D is unclear. This CDR3 spans 14 amino acids. Germline-derived CDR1 and CDR2 are MGHRA and YSYEKL. V lost 4 bases and J 5 bases, leaving 15 bases between the germline ends. The CDR3 sequence: CASSLREDGHEQYF. CDR3 nucleotide sequence: TGCGCCAGCAGCCTTAGGGAAGACGGCCACGAGCAGTACTTC.

This clonotype showed up many times. V and J are TRBV11-2 and TRBJ2-7; maybe TRBD1 (5 bases). Germline values: CDR1 SGHAT, CDR2 FQNNGV. The CDR3 contains 15 residues. Between the trimmed V and J ends, which lost 5 bases and 1 base, there was a span of 15 bases. The CDR3 protein is CASSPPGFPSYEQYF. CDR3 DNA sequence: TGTGCCAGCAGCCCACCAGGGTTCCCGTCCTACGAGCAGTACTTC. Combining the CDR3 with reference TRBV11-2 and TRBJ2-7 gives the whole variable domain EAGVAQSPRYKIIEKRQSVAFWCNPISGHATLYWYQQILGQGPKLLIQFQNNGVVDDSQLPKDRFSAERLKGVDSTLKIQPAKLEDSAVYLCASSPPGFPSYEQYFGPGTRLTVT.

The V call is TRBV10-3, the J call TRBJ2-7, with TRBD1 matching over 10 bases. This CDR3 comprises 15 residues. Trimming removed 6 bases from V and 3 bases from J; junction bases left unmatched: 8. From germline, CDR1 is ENHRY and CDR2 SYGVKD. In nucleotides, the CDR3 is TGTGCCATCAGGGAGACAGGGGGCAGGGTCTACGAGCAGTACTTC. Residues: CAIRETGGRVYEQYF.

This clonotype was seen only a few times. The V and J genes are TRBV6-2 or TRBV6-3 and TRBJ2-7, with D tentatively TRBD2 (6 bases). Trimming removed 4 bases at V and 3 bases at J, with 13 bases between. Germline-derived CDR1 and CDR2 are MNHEY and SVGEGT. The CDR3 consists of 14 residues. Written as DNA, the CDR3 is TGTGCCAGCAGTTTTAGCGGACCCGTCTACGAGCAGTACTTC. This translates into CASSFSGPVYEQYF.

The sample holds many counts of this clonotype. V and J are TRBV5-8 and TRBJ2-7; TRBD1 agrees at 7 bases. CDR1 is SGHTS, CDR2 YDEGEE, per germline. This CDR3 is 17 amino acids long. The V segment lost 4 bases and the J segment 0 bases; nucleotides outside the gene matches: 13. The CDR3 protein is CASSPRGRTGVSYEQYF. The CDR3 nucleotides read TGTGCCAGCAGCCCCCGGGGAAGGACAGGAGTCTCCTACGAGCAGTACTTC.

The J gene is TRBJ1-5, the V gene TRBV24-1; D gene unclear. Germline-derived CDR1 and CDR2 are KGHDR and SFDVKD. The CDR3 length is 14 residues. V lost 1 base, J lost 2 bases, and 5 bases lay in between. Written as DNA, the CDR3 is TGTGCCACCAGTGATTTCCAGGGCAATCAGCCCCAGCATTTT. Amino acids: CATSDFQGNQPQHF.

This clonotype was detected many times. The chain couples TRBV12-3 or TRBV12-4 to TRBJ2-7; 7 nucleotides agree with TRBD2. The J segment lost 3 bases and the V segment lost 4 bases, leaving 6 bases of the junction unmatched. This CDR3 is built from 14 residues. In DNA form, the CDR3 reads TGTGCCAGCAGTTGGGGGGGGGGACTCTACGAGCAGTACTTC. Amino acids: CASSWGGGLYEQYF.